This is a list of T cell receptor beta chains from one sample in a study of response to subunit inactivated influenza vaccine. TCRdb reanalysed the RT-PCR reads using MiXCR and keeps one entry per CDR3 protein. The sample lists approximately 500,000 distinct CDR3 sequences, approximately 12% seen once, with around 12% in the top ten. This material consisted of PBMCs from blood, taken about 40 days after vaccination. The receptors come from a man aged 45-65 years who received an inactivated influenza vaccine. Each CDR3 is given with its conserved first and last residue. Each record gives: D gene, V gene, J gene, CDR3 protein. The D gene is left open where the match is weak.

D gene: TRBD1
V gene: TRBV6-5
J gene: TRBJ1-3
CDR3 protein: CASSYDRGQRFGNTIYF

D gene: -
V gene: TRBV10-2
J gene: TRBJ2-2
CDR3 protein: CASRTGATGELFF

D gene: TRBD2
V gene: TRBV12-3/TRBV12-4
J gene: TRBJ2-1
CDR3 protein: CASSFGGEGPEEFF

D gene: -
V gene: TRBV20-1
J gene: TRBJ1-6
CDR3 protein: CSAIMEGYYYNSPLHF

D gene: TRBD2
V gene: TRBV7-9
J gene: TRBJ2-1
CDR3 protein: CASSPRTSNNEQFF

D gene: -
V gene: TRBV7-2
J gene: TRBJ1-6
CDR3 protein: CASSSLQGNPYNSPLHF

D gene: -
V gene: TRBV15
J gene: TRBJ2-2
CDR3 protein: CATSRDLKGANTGELFF

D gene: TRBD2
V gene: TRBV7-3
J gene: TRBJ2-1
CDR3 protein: CASSLGLEDNEQFF

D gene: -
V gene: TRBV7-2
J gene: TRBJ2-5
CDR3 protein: CASSLLPRETQYF

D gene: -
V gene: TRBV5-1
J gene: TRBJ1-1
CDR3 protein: CASSSRADTEAFF

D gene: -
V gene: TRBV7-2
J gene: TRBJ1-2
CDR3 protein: CASSLGVGNYGYTF

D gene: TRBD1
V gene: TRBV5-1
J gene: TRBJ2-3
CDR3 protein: CTSSIGQGARVGDTQYF

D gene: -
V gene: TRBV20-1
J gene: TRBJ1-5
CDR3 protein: CSASTRNQPQHF

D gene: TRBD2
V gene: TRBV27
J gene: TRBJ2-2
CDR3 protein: CASSLVAGVSTGELFF

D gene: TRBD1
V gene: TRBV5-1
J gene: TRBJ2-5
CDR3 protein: CASSPQGLRETQYF

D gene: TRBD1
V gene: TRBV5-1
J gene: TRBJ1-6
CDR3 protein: CASSGSTGGNSPLHF

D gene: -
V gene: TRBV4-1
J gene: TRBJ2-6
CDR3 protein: CASSQDGGRRVGSGANVLTF

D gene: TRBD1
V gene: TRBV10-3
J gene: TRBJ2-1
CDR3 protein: CAISEIWTGRDNEQFF

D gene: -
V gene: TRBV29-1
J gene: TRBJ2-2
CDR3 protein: CSVENVIGASNTGELFF

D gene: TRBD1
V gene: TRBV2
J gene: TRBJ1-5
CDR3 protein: CASSGTGTPQHF

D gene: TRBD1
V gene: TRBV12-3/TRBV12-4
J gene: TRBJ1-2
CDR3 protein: CASSYSGTGGNGYTF

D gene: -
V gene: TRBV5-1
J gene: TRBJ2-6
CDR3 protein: CASSLGHESSGANVLTF

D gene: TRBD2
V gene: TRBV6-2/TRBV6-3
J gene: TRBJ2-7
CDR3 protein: CASSPGTSGFTYEQYF

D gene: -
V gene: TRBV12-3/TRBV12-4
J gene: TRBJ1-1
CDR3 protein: CASSFQVIMNTEAFF

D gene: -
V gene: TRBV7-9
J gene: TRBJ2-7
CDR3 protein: CASSLAERGGDEQYF

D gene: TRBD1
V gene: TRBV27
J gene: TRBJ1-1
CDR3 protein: CASSFQRGPTIGNTKAFF

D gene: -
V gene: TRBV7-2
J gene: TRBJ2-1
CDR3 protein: CASSVLGAANNEQFF

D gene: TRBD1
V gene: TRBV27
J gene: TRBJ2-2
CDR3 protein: CASSLITGGGGELFF